These T cell receptor beta chains were read from a single sample in a study of blood T cells in healthy people across ages. One entry per CDR3 protein, called by TCRdb with MiXCR from the 5' RACE reads. The table has about 780,000 distinct CDR3 sequences, roughly 25% seen once. These same records also appear under a second study, on T cells of mothers and their children.

Material: blood. These receptors all stem from a boy between 10 and 17 years old in good health. The CDR3 runs from the conserved cysteine through the conserved F or W. A D gene is named only where the DNA matches it firmly. Clone size is not always given. Where it is, it says once, few, many or a class for expanded clones.

>TRBJ2-1|-|TRBD2|TRBV7-2
CASSLELLAGGINEQFF
TGTGCCAGCAGCTTAGAACTTCTAGCGGGGGGGATCAATGAGCAGTTCTTC
>TRBJ2-2|-|TRBD2|TRBV4-2
CASSPSSGGAGTGELVF
TGTGCCAGCAGCCCATCTAGCGGGGGGGCCGGCACCGGGGAGCTGGTTTTT
>TRBJ1-4|-|-|TRBV6-6
CASSTVGLNEKLFF
TGTGCCAGCAGCACCGTAGGGCTAAATGAAAAACTGTTTTTT
>TRBJ2-3|few|-|TRBV7-8
CASSGSDTQYF
TGTGCCAGCTCCGGATCGGATACGCAGTATTTT
>TRBJ2-1|-|-|TRBV11-2
CASSVLVGGINEQFF
TGTGCCAGCAGCGTCCTTGTGGGGGGCATCAATGAGCAGTTCTTC
>TRBJ1-1|many|TRBD1|TRBV7-2
CASSSGRGTGAVAEAFF
TGTGCCAGCAGCTCGGGGCGGGGGACAGGGGCCGTTGCTGAAGCTTTCTTT
>TRBJ1-2|-|-|TRBV29-1
CSGGDGGQNRYGYTF
TGCAGCGGAGGGGACGGGGGGCAAAACCGCTATGGCTACACCTTC
>TRBJ2-4|-|-|TRBV19
CASSPRGAAKNIQYF
TGTGCCAGTAGCCCTAGGGGGGCGGCCAAAAACATTCAGTACTTC
>TRBJ1-2|-|-|TRBV7-6
CASEDGYTF
TGTGCCAGCGAGGATGGCTACACCTTC
>TRBJ2-2|few|-|TRBV28
CASREIMAGELFF
TGTGCCAGCAGAGAGATAATGGCCGGGGAGCTGTTTTTT